This T cell receptor beta chain stems from a study of OX40 agonist ivuxolimab in advanced cancers. Looked up from germline, CDR1 is GTSNPN and CDR2 is SVGIG (reference sequence). The CDR3 runs 15 residues. The V segment lost 0 bases and the J segment 8 bases; nucleotides outside the gene matches: 7. The method was immunoSEQ multiplex PCR; TCRdb's version includes in-frame clones alone and lacks a portion of them. Of about 52,000 clones detected, 75% to 90% appear once; the ten largest clones hold more than 13%. This specimen consisted of CD4+ or CD8+ T cells sorted from blood, obtained in a trial of the OX40 agonist ivuxolimab. This TCR derives from an adult with an advanced solid tumor such as melanoma, head and neck, liver or kidney cancer. This chain connects TRBV30 to TRBJ2-2, with 9 bases lining up with TRBD1. The chain's CDR3 is CAWSVSSGTGGELFF. As DNA, the CDR3 is TGTGCCTGGAGTGTCTCTTCGGGGACAGGGGGGGAGCTGTTTTTT.